This entry is about one T cell receptor (beta chain). The antigen is not known. The sample belongs to a study of cytomegalovirus exposure and HLA in healthy donors. Across the whole study: As an earlier analysis found, 150 million to 200 million T cells yielded 117 million unique TCR beta sequences. The study, taken as a whole, reports: Accounts indicate the classifier identified cytomegalovirus status with strong specificity and sensitivity. It is likely that the observed cluster of highly shared sequence variants was a sequencing artifact.

There are 15 residues in the CDR3. Germline V gene lookup returns CDR1 SEHNR and CDR2 FQNEAQ (reference sequence). V gave up 2 bases and J gave up 5 bases, with 13 bases separating them. With 60 Vbeta and 13 Jbeta primers, the PCR was carried out. Some clones are missing from TCRdb's copy, which holds only in-frame ones; the method was immunoSEQ multiplex PCR. The top ten clones hold 2.6% of a sample with roughly 220,000 clones, almost 70% of them seen once. Material: PBMCs. V is TRBV7-9 and J is TRBJ2-4; perhaps TRBD2 as D (7 bases). The receptor was derived from a man aged 35 to 55 in good health and CMV-seropositive. CDR3 in DNA: TGTGCCAGCAGCTTAAGGGGGGGGCCGGAAAACATTCAGTACTTC. It translates to CASSLRGGPENIQYF. Combining the CDR3 with reference TRBV7-9 and TRBJ2-4 gives the whole variable domain DTGVSQNPRHKITKRGQNVTFRCDPISEHNRLYWYRQTLGQGPEFLTYFQNEAQLEKSRLLSDRFSAERPKGSFSTLEIQRTEQGDSAMYLCASSLRGGPENIQYFGAGTRLSVL.